Following are 3 T cell receptor beta chains from one sample sequenced in a study of T cell responses to AZD1222 COVID-19 vaccine. Sequenced by immunoSEQ multiplex PCR; TCRdb stores in-frame clones only, minus some. Among 130,000 or so clones listed, 92% were seen once. Sequences were derived from peripheral blood, sampled on day 0 of AZD1222 vaccination. Receptors originate from an adult in good health.

J is TRBJ2-1 and V is TRBV3-1 (or the pseudogene TRBV3-2); no reliable D call. The CDR3 is made up of 13 amino acids. Germline CDR1 and CDR2: LGHDT and YNNKEL (reference sequence). V was clipped by 1 base and J by 7 bases, with 8 bases between them. The CDR3 coding sequence is TGTGCCAGCAGCCAAGTGGTTTCTAATGAGCAGTTCTTC. This sequence encodes CASSQVVSNEQFF.

J is TRBJ2-3 and V is TRBV28; the match to TRBD2 covers 11 bases. Germline V lookup: CDR1 MDHEN, CDR2 SYDVKM. V shed 6 bases and J 0 bases; nucleotides not matched to a gene: 17. CDR3 length: 20 amino acids. The CDR3 reads CASRGPGLAGLSASTDTQYF. The CDR3 coding sequence is TGTGCCAGCAGGGGCCCAGGACTAGCGGGCCTTAGTGCTAGCACAGATACGCAGTATTTT.

J is TRBJ2-1 and V is TRBV27; D uncertain. Germline CDR1 is MNHEY and CDR2 is SMNVEV (reference sequence). The germline V and J ends were trimmed by 6 bases and 1 base, with 16 bases remaining between them. The CDR3 length is 16 residues. The CDR3 region is CASSPISIGSYNEQFF. Written as DNA, the CDR3 is TGTGCCAGCAGCCCCATATCGATTGGGTCCTACAATGAGCAGTTCTTC.